Below, one T cell receptor (beta chain) is given with its context. Antigen specificity is unknown. This sample stems from a study of T cell repertoires in cytomegalovirus infection. Study in general: TCR beta signatures that were public indicated CMV infection and matching HLA type.

With 5 bases removed from V and 1 base from J, the gap between germline ends came to 12 bases. Germline V CDR1 and CDR2: MNHNS, SASEGT. The CDR3 is 16 amino acids. Each CDR3 protein is one row after TCRdb ran MiXCR on the reads. The data contain approximately 730,000 distinct CDR3 sequences, under 35% of them seen just once; the ten biggest clones take up less than 15%. General study findings and limits: Carriers of CMV and the relevant HLA type were discriminated by public TCR beta frequency.

The rearrangement joins TRBV6-1 to TRBJ1-6; D may be TRBD1 (6 bases). Source: cultured CD8+ T cells from PBMCs, taken from culture after CMV antigen stimulation. The source of this sequence is a human donor in good health (CMV status not recorded). Some clones in this sample may be carry-over from other donors' samples. The CDR3 reads CASSTDSWSYNSPLHF. The CDR3 DNA reads as TGTGCCAGCAGTACGGACAGTTGGTCCTATAATTCACCCCTCCACTTT.